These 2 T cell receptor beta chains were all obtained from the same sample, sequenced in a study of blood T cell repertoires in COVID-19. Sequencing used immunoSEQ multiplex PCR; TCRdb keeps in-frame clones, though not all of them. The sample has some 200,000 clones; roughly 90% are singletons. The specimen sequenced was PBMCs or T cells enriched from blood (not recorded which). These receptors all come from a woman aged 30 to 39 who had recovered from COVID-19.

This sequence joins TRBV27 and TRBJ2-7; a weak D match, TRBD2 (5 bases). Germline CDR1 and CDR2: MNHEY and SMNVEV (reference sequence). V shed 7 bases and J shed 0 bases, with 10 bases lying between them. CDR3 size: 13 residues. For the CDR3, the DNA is TGTGCCAGCAAAAGCGGATACTCCTACGAGCAGTACTTC. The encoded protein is CASKSGYSYEQYF.

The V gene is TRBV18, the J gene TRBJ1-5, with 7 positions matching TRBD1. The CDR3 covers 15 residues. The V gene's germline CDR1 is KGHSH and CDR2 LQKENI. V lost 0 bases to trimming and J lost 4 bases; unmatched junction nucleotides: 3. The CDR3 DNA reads TGTGCCAGCTCACCACCAGGGGGCCGGAATCAGCCCCAGCATTTT. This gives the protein CASSPPGGRNQPQHF.